A selection of T cell receptor beta chains follows, all from one sample in a study of graft-versus-host responses after intestinal transplantation. Data came from immunoSEQ multiplex PCR; TCRdb stores just in-frame clones and leaves some out. There are 5,600 or so clones in the sample; over 60% occur only once, and about 13% lies in the top ten. The sample consisted of ileum tissue, taken 254 days after intestinal transplant. The receptors were gathered from a human patient who received an intestinal transplant, so some T cells may come from the graft donor. CDR3s include the opening cysteine and the closing phenylalanine or tryptophan. The D gene is left open where the match is weak. Some rows have no size entry. The others give once, few or many, or a class for an expanded clone.

cdr3_nt	cdr3_aa	j_call	v_call	d_call	clone_size	cdr3_length
TGCAGCGTTGCGAGGGATGGGTATGGCTACACCTTC	CSVARDGYGYTF	TRBJ1-2	TRBV29-1	-	-	12
TGTGCCAGCAGTGAGTGGGACACAAACACCGGGGAGCTGTTTTTT	CASSEWDTNTGELFF	TRBJ2-2	TRBV25-1	-	-	15
TGTGCCAGCAACTTCTACTCTTTCTCCTACAATGAGCAGTTCTTC	CASNFYSFSYNEQFF	TRBJ2-1	TRBV2	-	-	15
TGCGCCAGCAGCTTGGACCTACTACCTAGCACAGATACGCAGTATTTT	CASSLDLLPSTDTQYF	TRBJ2-3	TRBV5-1	-	-	16
TGTGCCAGCAGCTTGGACAGAATTAATGAAAAACTGTTTTTT	CASSLDRINEKLFF	TRBJ1-4	TRBV7-2	-	-	14
TGTGCCAGCAGTGAGGACAGCTCCTACAATGAGCAGTTCTTC	CASSEDSSYNEQFF	TRBJ2-1	TRBV6-4	-	few	14
TGTGCCAGCAGTGTTCAACATGGCACCGGGGAGCTGTTTTTT	CASSVQHGTGELFF	TRBJ2-2	TRBV6-1	-	-	14
TGCGCCAGCAGCGAGGGGGACAGATACGAGCAGTACTTC	CASSEGDRYEQYF	TRBJ2-7	TRBV10-2	TRBD1	-	13
TGTGCCAGCTGGGCGGGAGTATCCTACGAGCAGTACTTC	CASWAGVSYEQYF	TRBJ2-7	TRBV28	TRBD2	-	13
TGTGCCAGCAGCTTAGTAGGGGTGTGGGCCGGGGAGCTGTTTTTT	CASSLVGVWAGELFF	TRBJ2-2	TRBV7-2	-	-	15
TGTGCCAGCAGCGTAGGGGGGGGCTATGGCTACACCTTC	CASSVGGGYGYTF	TRBJ1-2	TRBV9	-	-	13
TGTGCCACAGGGAGGCACTACGAGCAGTACTTC	CATGRHYEQYF	TRBJ2-7	TRBV6-5	-	-	11
TGTGCCAGCAGTTTGGACAGGGGAGGAACCTACGAGCAGTACTTC	CASSLDRGGTYEQYF	TRBJ2-7	TRBV27	TRBD1	once	15
TGCGCCAGCAGCCAAGCTGCAGGCCTCTCTGGGGCCAACGTCCTGACTTTC	CASSQAAGLSGANVLTF	TRBJ2-6	TRBV4-3	-	-	17
TGTGCCAGCAGCGTAGACAACTCTGGAAACACCATATATTTT	CASSVDNSGNTIYF	TRBJ1-3	TRBV9	-	-	14
TGTGCCTGGAGTTTCTCCCTTAATCAGCCCCAGCATTTT	CAWSFSLNQPQHF	TRBJ1-5	TRBV30	-	few	13
TGTGCCAGTAGTACGTTGCAGGGGGCTGGGGCCAACGTCCTGACTTTC	CASSTLQGAGANVLTF	TRBJ2-6	TRBV19	TRBD1	-	16